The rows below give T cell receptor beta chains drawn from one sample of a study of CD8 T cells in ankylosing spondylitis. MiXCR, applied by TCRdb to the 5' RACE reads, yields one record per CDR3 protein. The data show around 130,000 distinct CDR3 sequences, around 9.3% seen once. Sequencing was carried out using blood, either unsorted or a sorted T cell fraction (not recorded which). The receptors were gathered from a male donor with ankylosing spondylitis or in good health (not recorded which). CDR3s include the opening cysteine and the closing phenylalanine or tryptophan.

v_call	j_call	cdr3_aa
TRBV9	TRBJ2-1	CASSLLTSADNEQFF
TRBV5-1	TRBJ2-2	CASSIPGGNTGELFF
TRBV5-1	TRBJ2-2	CASSLIGTSNTGELFF
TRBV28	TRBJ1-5	CASTGRGLRSNQPQHF
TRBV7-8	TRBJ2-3	CASSLFGLASSTDTQYF
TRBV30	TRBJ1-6	CAWRPSLGDGSPLHF
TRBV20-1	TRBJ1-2	CSAPMGSYGYTF
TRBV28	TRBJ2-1	CASSKTGYNEQFF
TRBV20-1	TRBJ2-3	CSAPKPVGRGDTQYF
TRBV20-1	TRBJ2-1	CSARGWRSEQFF
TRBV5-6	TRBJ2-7	CASSLLGTAVSYEQYF
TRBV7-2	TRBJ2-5	CASSLGSVQETQYF
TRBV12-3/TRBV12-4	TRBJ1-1	CASSLRQNPPTEAFF
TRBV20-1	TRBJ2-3	CSARDPGLALSTDTQYF
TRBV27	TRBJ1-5	CASSKGGKPKKSNQPQHF
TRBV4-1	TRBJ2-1	CASSQDPGVNEQFF
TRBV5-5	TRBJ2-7	CASSWGLAGQLYEQYF
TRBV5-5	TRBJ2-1	CASSFNYNEQFF